The rows below give T cell receptor beta chains drawn from one sample of a study of T-cell memory formation after mild COVID-19. TCRdb redid the calling of the 5' RACE reads with MiXCR, one entry per CDR3 protein. This sample has 250,000 to 400,000 distinct CDR3 sequences, with around an eighth found just once. The specimen was PBMCs or a T cell subset sorted from them (not recorded which). The receptors were sampled from a man aged 18-30 years who had mild COVID-19 (a few samples of this study predate the infection). Cell type and time point are not known. The CDR3 runs from the conserved cysteine through the conserved F or W. The D gene is left open where the match is weak.

v_call: TRBV10-3; cdr3_length: 15; d_call: .; j_call: TRBJ1-6; cdr3_aa: CAISPGGTDNSPLHF
v_call: TRBV25-1; cdr3_length: 15; d_call: TRBD1; j_call: TRBJ2-2; cdr3_aa: CASSGEGQGGGELFF
v_call: TRBV10-3; cdr3_length: 16; d_call: TRBD1; j_call: TRBJ2-5; cdr3_aa: CAISDPQTGSEETQYF
v_call: TRBV7-9; cdr3_length: 14; d_call: .; j_call: TRBJ1-2; cdr3_aa: CASSFPISNYGYTF
v_call: TRBV7-9; cdr3_length: 17; d_call: TRBD1; j_call: TRBJ1-3; cdr3_aa: CASSDSRDRSAGNTIYF
v_call: TRBV15; cdr3_length: 16; d_call: .; j_call: TRBJ2-2; cdr3_aa: CATSRDPGREAGELFF
v_call: TRBV29-1; cdr3_length: 11; d_call: .; j_call: TRBJ1-1; cdr3_aa: CSVELNTEAFF
v_call: TRBV29-1; cdr3_length: 11; d_call: .; j_call: TRBJ2-7; cdr3_aa: CSVRGLYEQYF
v_call: TRBV5-5; cdr3_length: 11; d_call: .; j_call: TRBJ2-3; cdr3_aa: CASSRLVTQYF
v_call: TRBV12-3/TRBV12-4; cdr3_length: 13; d_call: TRBD1; j_call: TRBJ1-2; cdr3_aa: CASSRGQPYGYTF
v_call: TRBV7-9; cdr3_length: 14; d_call: TRBD1; j_call: TRBJ2-5; cdr3_aa: CASSPTQGKKTQYF
v_call: TRBV19; cdr3_length: 16; d_call: TRBD2; j_call: TRBJ2-1; cdr3_aa: CASSLSGGLAYNEQFF
v_call: TRBV10-3; cdr3_length: 16; d_call: .; j_call: TRBJ1-2; cdr3_aa: CAISEELTGPTYGYTF
v_call: TRBV29-1; cdr3_length: 13; d_call: TRBD2; j_call: TRBJ2-1; cdr3_aa: CSVSGGQNNEQFF
v_call: TRBV7-3; cdr3_length: 16; d_call: .; j_call: TRBJ2-6; cdr3_aa: CASSPQGGFGANVLTF
v_call: TRBV7-2; cdr3_length: 14; d_call: TRBD1; j_call: TRBJ2-3; cdr3_aa: CASESQGGTDTQYF
v_call: TRBV14; cdr3_length: 14; d_call: TRBD1; j_call: TRBJ1-1; cdr3_aa: CASSDDTGDTEAFF
v_call: TRBV5-1; cdr3_length: 14; d_call: .; j_call: TRBJ2-1; cdr3_aa: CASSSATDYNEQFF
v_call: TRBV27; cdr3_length: 17; d_call: .; j_call: TRBJ2-2; cdr3_aa: CASSFVLGESKTGELFF
v_call: TRBV9; cdr3_length: 14; d_call: TRBD1; j_call: TRBJ1-6; cdr3_aa: CASSVGQGDSPLHF
v_call: TRBV5-1; cdr3_length: 16; d_call: TRBD2; j_call: TRBJ2-1; cdr3_aa: CASSSYSGGGADEQFF
v_call: TRBV12-3/TRBV12-4; cdr3_length: 13; d_call: .; j_call: TRBJ1-2; cdr3_aa: CASSLSSKDGYTF
v_call: TRBV7-9; cdr3_length: 19; d_call: TRBD2; j_call: TRBJ2-5; cdr3_aa: CATLPLGGTSGGWQETQYF
v_call: TRBV20-1; cdr3_length: 15; d_call: .; j_call: TRBJ1-3; cdr3_aa: CSAGGGTLSGNTIYF
v_call: TRBV7-2; cdr3_length: 15; d_call: TRBD2; j_call: TRBJ2-2; cdr3_aa: CASSLASSGIGELFF
v_call: TRBV3-1; cdr3_length: 14; d_call: .; j_call: TRBJ1-1; cdr3_aa: CASSRLIMNTEAFF
v_call: TRBV7-2; cdr3_length: 13; d_call: .; j_call: TRBJ1-4; cdr3_aa: CASSSVTGEKLFF
v_call: TRBV5-1; cdr3_length: 15; d_call: TRBD1; j_call: TRBJ1-5; cdr3_aa: CASSLGAGGRQPQHF
v_call: TRBV29-1; cdr3_length: 13; d_call: .; j_call: TRBJ2-1; cdr3_aa: CSVDRVPYNEQFF
v_call: TRBV7-2; cdr3_length: 13; d_call: TRBD2; j_call: TRBJ2-5; cdr3_aa: CASSRTSGETQYF
v_call: TRBV7-9; cdr3_length: 12; d_call: .; j_call: TRBJ1-5; cdr3_aa: CASSLQNQPQHF
v_call: TRBV10-3; cdr3_length: 13; d_call: TRBD1; j_call: TRBJ2-1; cdr3_aa: CAISRDRDNEQFF
v_call: TRBV4-1; cdr3_length: 15; d_call: .; j_call: TRBJ1-5; cdr3_aa: CASSPRQRGNQPQHF
v_call: TRBV29-1; cdr3_length: 12; d_call: .; j_call: TRBJ2-5; cdr3_aa: CSVEAGGETQYF
v_call: TRBV4-3; cdr3_length: 13; d_call: .; j_call: TRBJ2-7; cdr3_aa: CASSQEDRTGQYF
v_call: TRBV7-8; cdr3_length: 14; d_call: TRBD1; j_call: TRBJ1-1; cdr3_aa: CASSYTGGMGEAFF
v_call: TRBV12-5; cdr3_length: 14; d_call: TRBD1; j_call: TRBJ1-1; cdr3_aa: CASALDRGPTEAFF
v_call: TRBV7-3; cdr3_length: 15; d_call: .; j_call: TRBJ2-1; cdr3_aa: CASSLTGGTHNEQFF
v_call: TRBV6-5; cdr3_length: 14; d_call: .; j_call: TRBJ1-1; cdr3_aa: CASSQQPMNTEAFF
v_call: TRBV5-1; cdr3_length: 13; d_call: .; j_call: TRBJ2-7; cdr3_aa: CASSSDPRYEQYF
v_call: TRBV12-3/TRBV12-4; cdr3_length: 13; d_call: TRBD2; j_call: TRBJ2-1; cdr3_aa: CASRLAGGNEQFF